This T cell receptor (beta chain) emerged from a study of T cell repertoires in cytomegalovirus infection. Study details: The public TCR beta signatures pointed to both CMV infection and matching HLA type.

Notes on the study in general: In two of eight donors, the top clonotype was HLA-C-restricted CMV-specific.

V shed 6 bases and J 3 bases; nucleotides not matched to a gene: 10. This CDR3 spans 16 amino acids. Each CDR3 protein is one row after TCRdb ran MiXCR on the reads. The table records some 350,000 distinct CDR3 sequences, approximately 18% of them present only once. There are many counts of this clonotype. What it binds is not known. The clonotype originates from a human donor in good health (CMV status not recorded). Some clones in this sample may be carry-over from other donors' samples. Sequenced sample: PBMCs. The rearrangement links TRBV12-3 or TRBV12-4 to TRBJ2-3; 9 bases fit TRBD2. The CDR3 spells CASSASGDYPTDTQYF. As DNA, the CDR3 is TGTGCCAGCAGCGCTAGCGGGGACTACCCGACAGATACGCAGTATTTT.